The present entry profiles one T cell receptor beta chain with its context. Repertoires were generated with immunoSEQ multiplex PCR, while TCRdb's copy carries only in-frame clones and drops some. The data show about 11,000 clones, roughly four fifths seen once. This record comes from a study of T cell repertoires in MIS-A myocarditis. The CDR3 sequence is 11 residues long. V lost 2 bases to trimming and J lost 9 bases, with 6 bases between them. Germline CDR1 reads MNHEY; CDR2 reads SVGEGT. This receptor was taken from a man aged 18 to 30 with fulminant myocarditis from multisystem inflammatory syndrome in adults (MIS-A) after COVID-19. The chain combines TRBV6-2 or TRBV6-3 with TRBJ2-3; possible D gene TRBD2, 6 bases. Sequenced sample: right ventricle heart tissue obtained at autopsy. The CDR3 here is CASSYGGTQYF. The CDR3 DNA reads TGTGCCAGCAGTTACGGGGGGACGCAGTATTTT.